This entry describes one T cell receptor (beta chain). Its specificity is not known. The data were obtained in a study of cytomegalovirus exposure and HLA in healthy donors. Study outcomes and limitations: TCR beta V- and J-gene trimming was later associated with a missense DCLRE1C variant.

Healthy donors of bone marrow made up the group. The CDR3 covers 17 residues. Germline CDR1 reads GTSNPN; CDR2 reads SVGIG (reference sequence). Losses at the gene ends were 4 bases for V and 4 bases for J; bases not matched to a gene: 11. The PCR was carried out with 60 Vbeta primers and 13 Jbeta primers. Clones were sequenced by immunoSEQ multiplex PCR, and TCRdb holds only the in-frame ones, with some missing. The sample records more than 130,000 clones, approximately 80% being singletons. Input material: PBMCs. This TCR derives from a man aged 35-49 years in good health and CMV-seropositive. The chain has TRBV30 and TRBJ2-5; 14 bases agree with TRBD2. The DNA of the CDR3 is TGTGCCTGGAACGACCAGACTAGCGGGAGGGCACGAGAGACCCAGTACTTC. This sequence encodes CAWNDQTSGRARETQYF.